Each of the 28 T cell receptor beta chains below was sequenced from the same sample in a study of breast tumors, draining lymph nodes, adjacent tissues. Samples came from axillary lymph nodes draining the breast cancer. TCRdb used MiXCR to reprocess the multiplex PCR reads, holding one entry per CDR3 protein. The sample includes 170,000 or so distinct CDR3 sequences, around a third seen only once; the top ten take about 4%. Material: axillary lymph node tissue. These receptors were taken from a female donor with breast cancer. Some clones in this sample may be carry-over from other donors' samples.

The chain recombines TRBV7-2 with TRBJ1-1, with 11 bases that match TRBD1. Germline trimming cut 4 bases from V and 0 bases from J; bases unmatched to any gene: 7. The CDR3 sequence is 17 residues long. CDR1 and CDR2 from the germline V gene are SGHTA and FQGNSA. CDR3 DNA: TGTGCCAGCAGCTCCGGGGACAGGGGGACCATGAACACTGAAGCTTTCTTT. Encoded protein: CASSSGDRGTMNTEAFF.

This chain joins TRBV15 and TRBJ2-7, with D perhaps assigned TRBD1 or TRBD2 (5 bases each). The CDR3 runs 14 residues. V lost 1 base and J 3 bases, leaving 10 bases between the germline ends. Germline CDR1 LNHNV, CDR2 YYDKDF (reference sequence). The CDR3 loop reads CATSRGDGFYEQYF. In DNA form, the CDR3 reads TGTGCCACCAGCAGAGGGGACGGTTTCTACGAGCAGTACTTC. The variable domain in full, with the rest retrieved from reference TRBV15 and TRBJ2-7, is DAMVIQNPRYQVTQFGKPVTLSCSQTLNHNVMYWYQQKSSQAPKLLFHYYDKDFNNEADTPDNFQSRRPNTSFCFLDIRSPGLGDTAMYLCATSRGDGFYEQYFGPGTRLTVT.

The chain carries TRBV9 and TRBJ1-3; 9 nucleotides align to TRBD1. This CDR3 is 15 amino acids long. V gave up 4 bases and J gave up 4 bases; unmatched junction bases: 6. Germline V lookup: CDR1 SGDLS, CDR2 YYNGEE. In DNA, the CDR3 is TGTGCCAGCAGCACCTGGACAGGGGCGGGAAACACCATATATTTT. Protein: CASSTWTGAGNTIYF.

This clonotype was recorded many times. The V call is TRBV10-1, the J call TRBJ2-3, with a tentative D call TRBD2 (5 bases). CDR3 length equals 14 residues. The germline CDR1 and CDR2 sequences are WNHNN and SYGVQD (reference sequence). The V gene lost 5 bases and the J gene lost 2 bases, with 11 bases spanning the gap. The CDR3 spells CASSTRETTDTQYF. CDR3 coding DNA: TGCGCCAGCAGTACTAGAGAAACCACAGATACGCAGTATTTT.

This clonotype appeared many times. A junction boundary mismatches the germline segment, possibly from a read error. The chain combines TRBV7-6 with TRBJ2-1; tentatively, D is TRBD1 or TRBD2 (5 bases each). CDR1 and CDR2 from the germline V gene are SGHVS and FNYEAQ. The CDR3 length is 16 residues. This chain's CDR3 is CASTLRGRSSYNEQFF. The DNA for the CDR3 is TGTGCCAGCACCTTACGGGGCAGAAGCTCCTACAATGAGCAGTTCTTC.

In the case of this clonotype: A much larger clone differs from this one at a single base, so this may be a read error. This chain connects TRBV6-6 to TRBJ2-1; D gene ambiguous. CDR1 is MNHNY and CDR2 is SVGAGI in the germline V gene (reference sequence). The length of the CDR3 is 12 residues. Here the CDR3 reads CASRSSYDEQFF. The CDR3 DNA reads TGTGCCAGCCGAAGCTCCTACGATGAGCAGTTCTTC.

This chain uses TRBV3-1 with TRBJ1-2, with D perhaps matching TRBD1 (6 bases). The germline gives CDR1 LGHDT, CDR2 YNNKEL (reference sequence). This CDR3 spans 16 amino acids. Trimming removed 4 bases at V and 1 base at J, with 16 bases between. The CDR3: CASSLHLIQGNYGYTF. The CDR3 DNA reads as TGTGCCAGCAGCCTACATTTAATACAGGGTAACTATGGCTACACCTTC.

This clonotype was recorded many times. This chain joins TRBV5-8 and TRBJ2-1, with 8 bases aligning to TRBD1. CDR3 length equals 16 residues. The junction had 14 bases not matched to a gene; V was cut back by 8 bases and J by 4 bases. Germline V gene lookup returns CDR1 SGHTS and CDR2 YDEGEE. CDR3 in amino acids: CASKYTLDREYNEQFF. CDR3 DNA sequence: TGTGCCAGTAAATATACGTTGGACAGGGAGTACAATGAGCAGTTCTTC. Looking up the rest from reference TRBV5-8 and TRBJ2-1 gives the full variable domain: EAGVTQSPTHLIKTRGQQATLRCSPISGHTSVYWYQQALGLGLQFLLWYDEGEERNRGNFPPRFSGRQFPNYSSELNVNALELEDSALYLCASKYTLDREYNEQFFGPGTRLTVL.

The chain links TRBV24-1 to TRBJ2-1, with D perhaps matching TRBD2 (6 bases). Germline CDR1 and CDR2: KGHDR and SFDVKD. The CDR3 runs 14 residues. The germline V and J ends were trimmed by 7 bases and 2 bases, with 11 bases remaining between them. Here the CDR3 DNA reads TGTGCCACCAGCGGCGGGACGGCCTACAATGAGCAGTTCTTC. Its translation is CATSGGTAYNEQFF.

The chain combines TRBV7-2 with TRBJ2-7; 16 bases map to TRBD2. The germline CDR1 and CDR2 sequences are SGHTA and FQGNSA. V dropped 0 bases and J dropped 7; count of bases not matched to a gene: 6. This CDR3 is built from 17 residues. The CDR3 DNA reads TGTGCCAGCAGCTTAGCTGGGACTAGCGGGGGGGCCCGTGAGCAGTACTTC. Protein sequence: CASSLAGTSGGAREQYF.

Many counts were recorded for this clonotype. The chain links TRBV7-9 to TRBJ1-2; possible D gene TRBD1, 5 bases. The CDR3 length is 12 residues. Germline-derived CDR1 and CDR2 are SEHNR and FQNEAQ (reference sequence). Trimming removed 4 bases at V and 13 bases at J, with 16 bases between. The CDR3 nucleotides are TGTGCCAGCAGCTCCGGCGGGCCCCAGGGCACCTTC. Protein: CASSSGGPQGTF.

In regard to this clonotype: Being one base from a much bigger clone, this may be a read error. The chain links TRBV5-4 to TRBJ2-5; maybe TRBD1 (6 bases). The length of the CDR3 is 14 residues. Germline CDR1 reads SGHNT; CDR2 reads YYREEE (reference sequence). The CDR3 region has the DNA TGTGCCAGCAGCTTGGAGGGGGTGGCAGAGACCCGGTACTTC. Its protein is CASSLEGVAETRYF.

This CDR3 reads CASSLVPGEQFF. CDR3 DNA: TGTGCCAGCAGCTTAGTGCCGGGTGAGCAGTTCTTC. This rearrangement joins TRBV7-9 to TRBJ2-1; D uncertain. This CDR3 has 12 amino acids. Germline V gene sequence: CDR1 SEHNR, CDR2 FQNEAQ (reference sequence). Deletions cut 1 base from V and 9 bases from J, with 7 bases between.

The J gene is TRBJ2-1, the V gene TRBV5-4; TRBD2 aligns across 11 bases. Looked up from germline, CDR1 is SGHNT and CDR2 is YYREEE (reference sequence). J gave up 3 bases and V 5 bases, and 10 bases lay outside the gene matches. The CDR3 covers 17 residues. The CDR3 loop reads CASSTPRTSGRYNEQFF. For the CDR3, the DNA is TGTGCCAGCAGTACACCCCGGACTAGCGGGCGCTACAATGAGCAGTTCTTC.

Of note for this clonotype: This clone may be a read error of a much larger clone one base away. The CDR3 loop reads CASSLGVGGQETQFF. The CDR3, as DNA: TGTGCCAGCAGCCTAGGCGTTGGGGGCCAAGAGACCCAGTTCTTC. This chain connects TRBV12-3 or TRBV12-4 to TRBJ2-5; weak D call: TRBD1 (6 bases). The J call may be mistaken, given a closer DNA end match to TRBJ2-1. This CDR3 comprises 15 residues.

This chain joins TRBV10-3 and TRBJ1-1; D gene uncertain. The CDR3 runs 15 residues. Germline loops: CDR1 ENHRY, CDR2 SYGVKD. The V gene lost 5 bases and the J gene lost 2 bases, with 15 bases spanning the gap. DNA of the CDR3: TGTGCCATCAGTAAGCGGGCAGCGCGAAACACTGAAGCTTTCTTT. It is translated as CAISKRAARNTEAFF.

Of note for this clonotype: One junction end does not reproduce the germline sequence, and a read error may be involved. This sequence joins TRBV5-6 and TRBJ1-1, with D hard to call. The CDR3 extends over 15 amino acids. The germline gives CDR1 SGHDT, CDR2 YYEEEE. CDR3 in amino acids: CASSLAPGRNTDAFF. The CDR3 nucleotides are TGTGCCAGCAGCTTAGCCCCGGGCCGAAACACTGATGCTTTCTTT.

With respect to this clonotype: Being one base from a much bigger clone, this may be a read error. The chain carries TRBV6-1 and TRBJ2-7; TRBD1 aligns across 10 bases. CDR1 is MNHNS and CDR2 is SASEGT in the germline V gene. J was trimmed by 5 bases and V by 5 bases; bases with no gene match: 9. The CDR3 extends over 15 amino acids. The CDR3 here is CASSLRDRGVHEQYF. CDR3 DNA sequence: TGTGCCAGCAGTCTCCGGGACAGGGGTGTACACGAGCAGTACTTC.

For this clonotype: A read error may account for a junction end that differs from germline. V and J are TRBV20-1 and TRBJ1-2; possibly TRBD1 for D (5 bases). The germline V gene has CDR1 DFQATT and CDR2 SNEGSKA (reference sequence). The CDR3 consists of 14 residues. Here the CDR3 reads CGASPGMINSGYTF. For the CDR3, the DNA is TGCGGTGCTAGTCCAGGGATGATTAACTCTGGCTACACCTTC.

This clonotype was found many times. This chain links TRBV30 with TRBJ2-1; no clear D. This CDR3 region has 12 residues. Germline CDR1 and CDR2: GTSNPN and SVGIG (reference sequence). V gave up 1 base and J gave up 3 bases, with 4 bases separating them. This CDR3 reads CAWSGSYNEQFF. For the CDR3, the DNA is TGTGCCTGGAGTGGTAGCTACAATGAGCAGTTCTTC. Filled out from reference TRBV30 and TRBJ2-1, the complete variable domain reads SQTIHQWPATLVQPVGSPLSLECTVEGTSNPNLYWYRQAAGRGLQLLFYSVGIGQISSEVPQNLSASRPQDRQFILSSKKLLLSDSGFYLCAWSGSYNEQFFGPGTRLTVL.

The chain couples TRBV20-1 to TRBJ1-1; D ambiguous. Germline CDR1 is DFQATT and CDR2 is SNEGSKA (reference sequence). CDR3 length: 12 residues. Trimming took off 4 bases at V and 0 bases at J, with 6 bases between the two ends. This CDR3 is CSAIMVNTEAFF. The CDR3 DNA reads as TGCAGTGCTATCATGGTGAACACTGAAGCTTTCTTT.

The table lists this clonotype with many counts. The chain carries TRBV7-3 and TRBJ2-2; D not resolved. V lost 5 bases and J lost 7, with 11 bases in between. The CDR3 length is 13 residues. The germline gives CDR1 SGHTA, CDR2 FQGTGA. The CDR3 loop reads CASSKGFNGELFF. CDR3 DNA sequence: TGTGCCAGCAGCAAAGGGTTTAACGGGGAGCTGTTTTTT.

The CDR3 here is CASSIAPGQVNEKLFF. CDR3 nucleotide sequence: TGTGCCAGTAGTATAGCCCCGGGACAGGTTAATGAAAAACTGTTTTTT. The rearrangement uses TRBV19 and TRBJ1-4; TRBD1 aligns across 8 bases. J gave up 4 bases and V 1 base, and 5 bases lay outside the gene matches. The CDR3 sequence is 16 residues long. Germline V gives CDR1 LNHDA, CDR2 SQIVND (reference sequence).

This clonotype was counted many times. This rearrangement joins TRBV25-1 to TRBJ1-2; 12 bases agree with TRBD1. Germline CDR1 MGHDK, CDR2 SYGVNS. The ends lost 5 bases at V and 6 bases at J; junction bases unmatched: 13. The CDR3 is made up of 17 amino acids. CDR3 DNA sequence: TGTGCCAGCAGTACCGAGGGACAGGGGGCCCCCCTTGATGGCTACACCTTC. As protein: CASSTEGQGAPLDGYTF.

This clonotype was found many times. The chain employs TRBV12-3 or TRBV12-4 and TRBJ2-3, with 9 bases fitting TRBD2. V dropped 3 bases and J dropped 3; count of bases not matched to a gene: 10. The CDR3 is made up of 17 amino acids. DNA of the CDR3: TGTGCCAGCAGTTTCCCCCGGGTAGCGGGGGATACAGATACGCAGTATTTT. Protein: CASSFPRVAGDTDTQYF.

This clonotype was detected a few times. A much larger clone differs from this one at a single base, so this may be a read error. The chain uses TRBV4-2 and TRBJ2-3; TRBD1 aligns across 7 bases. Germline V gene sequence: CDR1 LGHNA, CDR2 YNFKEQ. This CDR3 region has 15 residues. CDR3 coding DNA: TGTGCCAGCAGCCAAGCCGGGACAGCGCCAGATACGCGGTATTTT. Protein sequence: CASSQAGTAPDTRYF.

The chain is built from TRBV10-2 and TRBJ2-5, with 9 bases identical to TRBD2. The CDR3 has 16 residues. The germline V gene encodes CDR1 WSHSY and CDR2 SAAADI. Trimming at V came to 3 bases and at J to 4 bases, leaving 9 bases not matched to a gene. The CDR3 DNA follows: TGCGCCAGCAGTGACTCTCCTAGCGGGACTCGAGAGACCCAGTACTTC. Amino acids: CASSDSPSGTRETQYF.

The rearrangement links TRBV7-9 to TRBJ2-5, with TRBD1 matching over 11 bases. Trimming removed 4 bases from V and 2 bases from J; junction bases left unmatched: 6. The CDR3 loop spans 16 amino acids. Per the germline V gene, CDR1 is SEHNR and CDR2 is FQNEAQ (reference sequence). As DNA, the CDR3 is TGTGCCAGCAGCTCAGCCGGGACAGGGGGACAAGAGACCCAGTACTTC. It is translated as CASSSAGTGGQETQYF.